A single T cell receptor (beta chain) is shown here with its context. Its antigen is still unknown. V lost 2 bases and J lost 4; bases outside the gene matches: 5. The CDR3 loop spans 15 amino acids. Per germline, CDR1 DFQATT and CDR2 SNEGSKA (reference sequence). TCRdb used MiXCR to reprocess the reads, holding one entry per CDR3 protein. The sample holds 380,000 or so distinct CDR3 sequences, 34% seen once. This record belongs to a study of T cell repertoires in cytomegalovirus infection. Study as a whole: HLA-C-restricted CMV epitopes, recently identified, and well-studied HLA-B-restricted ones were used by the study. Public TCR beta signatures were indicative of both CMV infection and a matching HLA type.

V usage is TRBV20-1 and J usage is TRBJ2-5; TRBD2 matches at 12 bases. The sample here was cultured PBMCs, taken from culture after CMV antigen stimulation. This TCR came from a human donor in good health (CMV status not recorded). Some clones in this sample may be carry-over from other donors' samples. The CDR3 is CSARPTSGSSETQYF. Here the CDR3 DNA reads TGCAGTGCTAGACCGACTAGCGGGAGTTCAGAGACCCAGTACTTC.